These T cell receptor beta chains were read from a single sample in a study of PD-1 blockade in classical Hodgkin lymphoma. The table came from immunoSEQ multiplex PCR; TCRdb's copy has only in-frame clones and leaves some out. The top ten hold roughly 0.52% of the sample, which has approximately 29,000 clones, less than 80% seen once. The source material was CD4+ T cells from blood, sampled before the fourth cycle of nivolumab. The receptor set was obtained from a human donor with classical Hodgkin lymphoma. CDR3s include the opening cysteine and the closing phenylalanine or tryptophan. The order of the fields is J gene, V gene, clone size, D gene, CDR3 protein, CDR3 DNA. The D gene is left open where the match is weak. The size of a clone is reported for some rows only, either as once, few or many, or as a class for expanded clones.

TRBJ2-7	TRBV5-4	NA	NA	CASGVGGTYEQYF	TGTGCCAGCGGAGTGGGGGGTACCTACGAGCAGTACTTC
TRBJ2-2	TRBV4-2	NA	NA	CASSFSRVTGELFF	TGTGCCAGCAGCTTCTCGAGGGTGACCGGGGAGCTGTTTTTT
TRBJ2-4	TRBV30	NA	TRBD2	CAWSVPGLASNIQYF	TGTGCCTGGAGTGTACCCGGACTAGCTTCGAACATTCAGTACTTC
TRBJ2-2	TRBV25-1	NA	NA	CASSESGTGELFF	TGTGCCAGCAGTGAATCCGGGACCGGGGAGCTGTTTTTT
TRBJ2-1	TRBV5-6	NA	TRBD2	CASSPLLAGDRNEQFF	TGTGCCAGCAGCCCACTACTAGCGGGGGATCGAAATGAGCAGTTCTTC
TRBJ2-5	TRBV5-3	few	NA	CARSSYRGRTSLQETQYF	TGTGCCAGAAGCTCGTACAGGGGCCGGACTAGCTTGCAAGAGACCCAGTACTTC
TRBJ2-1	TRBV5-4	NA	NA	CASSLEPNNEQFF	TGTGCCAGCAGCTTGGAACCCAACAATGAGCAGTTCTTC
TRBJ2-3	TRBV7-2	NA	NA	CASSFGRNKYTDTQYF	TGTGCCAGCAGCTTCGGACGGAACAAGTACACAGATACGCAGTATTTT
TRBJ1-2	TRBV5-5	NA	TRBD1	CASSAVPGQGSYGYTF	TGTGCCAGCAGCGCCGTTCCGGGACAGGGGAGCTATGGCTACACCTTC
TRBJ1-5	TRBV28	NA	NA	CASRGWVFSNQPQHF	TGTGCCAGCAGGGGTTGGGTTTTTAGCAATCAGCCCCAGCATTTT
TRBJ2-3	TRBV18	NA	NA	CASSPEVMGSTDTQYF	TGTGCCAGCTCACCAGAAGTCATGGGGAGCACAGATACGCAGTATTTT
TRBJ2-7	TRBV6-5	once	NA	CASSPGPPNYEQYF	TGTGCCAGCAGCCCCGGGCCCCCAAACTACGAGCAGTACTTC
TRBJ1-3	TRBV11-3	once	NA	CASSPRLGGNTIYF	TGTGCCAGCAGCCCCAGGTTGGGTGGAAACACCATATATTTT
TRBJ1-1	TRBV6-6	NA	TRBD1	CASRQQGRGVVEAFF	TGTGCCAGCAGGCAACAGGGGCGCGGGGTTGTTGAAGCTTTCTTT
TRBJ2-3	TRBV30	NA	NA	CAWTSHRDAYTDTQYF	TGTGCCTGGACCTCCCACCGGGACGCCTACACAGATACGCAGTATTTT
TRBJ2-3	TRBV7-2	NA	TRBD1	CASSRGQGGGTQYF	TGTGCCAGCAGCAGAGGACAGGGGGGAGGTACGCAGTATTTT